The rows below give T cell receptor beta chains drawn from one sample of a study of blood T cell repertoires in COVID-19. Clones were read by immunoSEQ multiplex PCR, and TCRdb kept only the in-frame ones, dropping some. The data show about 210,000 clones, with 81% seen just once and approximately 9% held by the top ten. Material for sequencing was PBMCs or T cells enriched from blood (not recorded which). Receptor source: a woman between 50 and 59 years old with acute COVID-19. Each CDR3 is given with its conserved first and last residue. D genes are given only for firm matches. Part of the rows lack a size; the others show once, few, many or a class for expanded clones.

d_call clone_size j_call v_call cdr3_aa cdr3_nt
TRBD1 NA TRBJ2-7 TRBV14 CASSQEGGGFYNEQYF TGTGCCAGCAGCCAAGAAGGGGGCGGGTTTTACAACGAGCAGTACTTC
TRBD2 NA TRBJ2-3 TRBV14 CASSYFAGEPTDTQYF TGTGCCAGCAGCTACTTCGCGGGGGAACCCACAGATACGCAGTATTTT
NA NA TRBJ1-3 TRBV12-3/TRBV12-4 CASRESGNTIYF TGTGCCTCCCGGGAGAGTGGAAACACCATATATTTT
TRBD1 NA TRBJ2-3 TRBV6-2/TRBV6-3 CASSYSRTGGTDTQYF TGTGCCAGCAGTTACTCCCGGACAGGGGGCACAGATACGCAGTATTTT
NA NA TRBJ2-1 TRBV4-2 CASSQRDPSYNEQFF TGTGCCAGCAGCCAACGAGATCCTTCCTACAATGAGCAGTTCTTC
NA NA TRBJ1-5 TRBV27 CASSLLSPGGNQPQHF TGTGCCAGCAGTTTATTGTCTCCAGGGGGCAATCAGCCCCAGCATTTT
NA NA TRBJ2-7 TRBV7-2 CASSARVGEQYF TGTGCCAGCAGCGCCAGGGTTGGCGAGCAGTACTTC
NA once TRBJ2-3 TRBV9 CASSGGSGTTTDTQYF TGTGCCAGCAGCGGAGGATCCGGGACAACCACAGATACGCAGTATTTT
NA few TRBJ2-2 TRBV5-4 CASSLERGWPGAGELFF TGTGCCAGCAGCTTGGAGAGGGGGTGGCCTGGGGCCGGGGAGCTGTTTTTT
NA NA TRBJ2-7 TRBV4-1 CASSQEPQEFLYEQYF TGCGCCAGCAGCCAAGAGCCACAGGAGTTCCTCTACGAGCAGTACTTC
NA NA TRBJ1-2 TRBV2 CASSDMTGYGYTF TGTGCCAGCAGTGATATGACAGGTTATGGCTACACCTTC
TRBD1 once TRBJ2-2 TRBV2 CASRKTGVGELFF TGTGCCAGCCGGAAGACAGGGGTCGGGGAGCTGTTTTTT
TRBD1 once TRBJ1-1 TRBV27 CASSWTGVTEAFF TGTGCCAGCAGTTGGACAGGGGTAACTGAAGCTTTCTTT
TRBD2 NA TRBJ2-1 TRBV19 CASSPGLAGVKFEQFF TGTGCCAGTAGTCCCGGACTAGCGGGAGTCAAGTTCGAGCAGTTCTTC
NA few TRBJ2-7 TRBV18 CASSSPGYEQYF TGTGCCAGCTCAAGTCCCGGGTACGAGCAGTACTTC
NA NA TRBJ2-7 TRBV30 CAWSPKKIGMVSYEQYF TGTGCCTGGAGTCCCAAGAAGATCGGGATGGTCTCCTACGAGCAGTACTTC
TRBD1 NA TRBJ1-3 TRBV5-1 CATRTGSQTDTIYF TGCGCCACTCGGACAGGATCCCAGACGGACACCATATATTTT
TRBD2 NA TRBJ2-7 TRBV7-2 CASSLAPTSGGAYEQYF TGTGCCAGCAGCTTAGCCCCGACTAGCGGGGGGGCCTACGAGCAGTACTTC
NA NA TRBJ2-5 TRBV7-9 CASSLVGGETQYF TGTGCCAGCAGCTTAGTAGGGGGAGAGACCCAGTACTTC
TRBD2 once TRBJ2-1 TRBV6-4 CASSDPAGGLNEQFF TGTGCCAGCAGTGACCCAGCGGGGGGGTTGAATGAGCAGTTCTTC
TRBD2 NA TRBJ2-1 TRBV9 CASSVGAGGSGNEQFF TGTGCCAGCAGCGTAGGCGCGGGAGGGTCTGGCAATGAGCAGTTCTTC
NA once TRBJ1-6 TRBV19 CASSIETDNSPLHF TGTGCCAGTAGTATTGAGACAGATAATTCACCCCTCCACTTT
NA once TRBJ2-1 TRBV19 CASSRGLFEQFF TGTGCCAGTAGTAGGGGACTCTTCGAGCAGTTCTTC
TRBD2 once TRBJ2-7 TRBV27 CASSLSGGGPSYEQYF TGTGCCAGCAGTTTATCCGGCGGGGGGCCCTCCTACGAGCAGTACTTC
NA NA TRBJ2-3 TRBV7-9 CASSFASTDTQYF TGTGCCAGCAGCTTCGCGAGCACAGATACGCAGTATTTT
TRBD1 NA TRBJ1-3 TRBV6-5 CASTTTGGSGNTIYF TGTGCCAGCACTACGACAGGGGGCTCTGGAAACACCATATATTTT
TRBD1 NA TRBJ1-2 TRBV20-1 CSATGTGGYTF TGCAGTGCTACCGGGACAGGGGGCTACACCTTC
NA few TRBJ2-1 TRBV7-9 CASSLEARGRSNEQFF TGTGCCAGCAGCTTAGAGGCCAGGGGACGCTCCAATGAGCAGTTCTTC
NA NA TRBJ2-1 TRBV24-1 CATSGGADNEQFF TGTGCCACCAGCGGGGGAGCCGACAATGAGCAGTTCTTC
TRBD1 NA TRBJ1-2 TRBV9 CASSVDPRGQGSYGYTF TGTGCCAGCAGCGTAGACCCCCGGGGACAGGGATCGTATGGCTACACCTTC
TRBD1 NA TRBJ2-7 TRBV30 CAWRQGIYEQYF TGTGCCTGGAGACAGGGGATATACGAGCAGTACTTC
NA NA TRBJ1-3 TRBV28 CASGGQTLSGNTIYF TGTGCCAGCGGAGGACAGACACTCTCTGGAAACACCATATATTTT
TRBD2 once TRBJ2-2 TRBV6-5 CASSYLAGAGGELFF TGTGCCAGCAGTTACCTAGCGGGGGCCGGCGGGGAGCTGTTTTTT
TRBD1 NA TRBJ2-6 TRBV6-1 CASSAGTGSSGANVLTF TGTGCCAGCAGTGCCGGGACAGGGTCTTCGGGGGCCAACGTCCTGACTTTC
TRBD2 once TRBJ2-7 TRBV4-1 CASSPGGGSYEQYF TGCGCCAGCAGCCCCGGGGGGGGGTCCTACGAGCAGTACTTC
NA NA TRBJ2-4 TRBV6-2/TRBV6-3 CASSSFRQSMSLAKNIQYF TGTGCCAGCAGTTCCTTTCGACAGTCCATGTCCCTAGCCAAAAACATTCAGTACTTC
TRBD1 NA TRBJ1-5 TRBV6-2/TRBV6-3 CASSPLTGTQPQHF TGTGCCAGCAGCCCGCTGACAGGGACTCAGCCCCAGCATTTT
NA NA TRBJ2-5 TRBV5-1 CASSLWGQGGETQYF TGCGCCAGCAGCTTGTGGGGTCAGGGGGGAGAGACCCAGTACTTC
NA once TRBJ1-2 TRBV18 CASSPDSLYGYTF TGTGCCAGCTCACCGGACAGCCTTTATGGCTACACCTTC
NA NA TRBJ1-1 TRBV19 CASSSSGRVTEAFF TGTGCCAGTAGTAGCTCAGGTCGCGTCACTGAAGCTTTCTTT